One sample yielded the 21 T cell receptor beta chains listed below, sequenced in a study of breast tumors, draining lymph nodes, adjacent tissues. One entry per CDR3 protein results from TCRdb running MiXCR on the multiplex PCR reads. The sample shows around 66,000 distinct CDR3 sequences, about 40% of them seen only once. Sequencing was done on a sample of breast tumor tissue. The origin of the receptors is a female donor with breast cancer. Some clones in this sample may be carry-over from other donors' samples.

This chain uses TRBV7-9 with TRBJ1-5; D not resolved. V was pared by 1 base and J by 5 bases, with 9 bases between. From germline, CDR1 is SEHNR and CDR2 FQNEAQ (reference sequence). This CDR3 is built from 14 residues. The CDR3 spells CASSLEFSDQPQHF. CDR3 DNA sequence: TGTGCCAGCAGCTTAGAGTTCAGCGATCAGCCCCAGCATTTT.

The chain links TRBV19 to TRBJ2-6; D is uncertain. Germline loops: CDR1 LNHDA, CDR2 SQIVND (reference sequence). The V end was cut by 5 bases, the J end by 6 bases, with 11 bases between. This CDR3 region has 14 residues. DNA for the CDR3: TGTGCCAGTAGTCTCGGGTTATCGGCCAACGTCCTGACTTTC. Its translation is CASSLGLSANVLTF. The entire variable domain, with the rest obtained from reference TRBV19 and TRBJ2-6, is as follows: DGGITQSPKYLFRKEGQNVTLSCEQNLNHDAMYWYRQDPGQGLRLIYYSQIVNDFQKGDIAEGYSVSREKKESFPLTVTSAQKNPTAFYLCASSLGLSANVLTFGAGSRLTVL.

A remark on this clonotype: This could be a read error, since a much larger clone is one nucleotide away. This rearrangement joins TRBV11-1 to TRBJ1-1; D gene uncertain. Per the germline V gene, CDR1 is SGHAT and CDR2 is FQDESV (reference sequence). There are 16 residues in the CDR3. The CDR3 region is CASRKFISRETTEASF. CDR3 in DNA: TGTGCCAGCAGAAAATTCATCAGTAGGGAGACCACTGAAGCTTCCTTT.

V is TRBV12-3 or TRBV12-4 and J is TRBJ2-5, with D possibly TRBD1 on 6 matching bases. The CDR3 is 13 residues long. Trimming took 11 bases from V and 2 from J, leaving 15 bases between them. In DNA form, the CDR3 reads TGTGCCGGTTCCAGGGGTGTACAAGAGACCCAGTACTTC. This sequence encodes CAGSRGVQETQYF.

This clonotype occurred many times. The V gene is TRBV10-2, the J gene TRBJ2-2, with TRBD2 identical over 15 bases. This CDR3 region has 16 residues. The V segment lost 6 bases and the J segment 5 bases; nucleotides outside the gene matches: 4. CDR1 and CDR2 (germline): WSHSY, SAAADI. The CDR3 is CASRWTSGGDTGELFF. In nucleotides, the CDR3 is TGCGCCAGCAGGTGGACTAGCGGGGGGGATACCGGGGAGCTGTTTTTT.

There are many counts of this clonotype. The V and J genes are TRBV20-1 and TRBJ1-5; 8 bases match TRBD1. The germline V gene has CDR1 DFQATT and CDR2 SNEGSKA (reference sequence). Losses at the gene ends were 1 base for V and 0 bases for J; bases not matched to a gene: 8. This CDR3 has 17 residues. In DNA, the CDR3 is TGCAGTGCTAGAGCCGACAGGGGATGGGGTAGCAATCAGCCCCAGCATTTT. Translation gives CSARADRGWGSNQPQHF.

This clonotype was counted ten times or more. The genes are TRBV3-1 and TRBJ1-3; D unclear. CDR1 and CDR2 from the germline V gene are LGHDT and YNNKEL (reference sequence). The CDR3 is 15 amino acids. The ends were cut back, 2 bases at V and 2 bases at J, with 10 bases in the middle. This CDR3 is CASSQMKMAGNTIYF. CDR3 nucleotide sequence: TGTGCCAGCAGCCAAATGAAAATGGCTGGAAACACCATATATTTT.

This clonotype was found many times. The rearrangement uses TRBV6-4 and TRBJ2-5; maybe TRBD1 (6 bases). V lost 10 bases and J lost 2, with 17 bases in between. The CDR3 is 14 amino acids. The germline V gene encodes CDR1 MRHNA and CDR2 SNTAGT. CDR3 bases: TGTGCCAACAATCACCGGACAGTTCAAGAGACCCAGTACTTC. Protein sequence: CANNHRTVQETQYF.

Concerning this clonotype: An end of the junction does not agree with germline; a read error may underlie this. This rearrangement joins TRBV5-1 to TRBJ2-3; 7 bases match TRBD2. This CDR3 contains 16 residues. Germline lookup yields CDR1 SGHRS and CDR2 YFSETQ. CDR3 in amino acids: CASSFTSRGVTDTRYF. The CDR3 region has the DNA TGCGCCAGCAGCTTTACTTCCCGGGGGGTCACAGATACGCGGTATTTT. Using reference TRBV5-1 and TRBJ2-3 for the parts outside the CDR3, the full variable domain is KAGVTQTPRYLIKTRGQQVTLSCSPISGHRSVSWYQQTPGQGLQFLFEYFSETQRNKGNFPGRFSGRQFSNSRSEMNVSTLELGDSALYLCASSFTSRGVTDTRYFGPGTRLTVL.

In its sample, this clonotype was seen many times. The V gene is TRBV11-3, the J gene TRBJ2-7; D possibly corresponds to TRBD1 (6 bases). The CDR3 spans 14 residues. Between the trimmed V and J ends, which lost 5 bases and 4 bases, there was a span of 15 bases. The germline V gene encodes CDR1 SGHNT and CDR2 YENEEA. The CDR3 region is CASSADNRAYEQYF. DNA of the CDR3: TGTGCCAGCAGCGCCGATAACAGGGCTTACGAGCAGTACTTC. The variable domain in full, with the rest retrieved from reference TRBV11-3 and TRBJ2-7, is EAGVVQSPRYKIIEKKQPVAFWCNPISGHNTLYWYLQNLGQGPELLIRYENEEAVDDSQLPKDRFSAERLKGVDSTLKIQPAELGDSAVYLCASSADNRAYEQYFGPGTRLTVT.

In its sample, this clonotype ranks as medium-sized. The CDR3 DNA reads as TGTGCCAGCAGCTTAGGCGGGGGGGGATCACCCCTCCACTTT. Amino acids: CASSLGGGGSPLHF. This rearrangement joins TRBV7-8 to TRBJ1-6; a weak D match, TRBD1 (5 bases). V was cut by 1 base and J by 10 bases, with 11 bases left in between. The CDR3 extends over 14 amino acids. From germline, CDR1 is SGHVS and CDR2 FQNEAQ.

This clonotype was found many times. The J gene is TRBJ2-1, the V gene TRBV5-4; 7 bases map to TRBD2. The germline CDR1 and CDR2 sequences are SGHNT and YYREEE (reference sequence). V shed 4 bases, J shed 2 bases, and the junction held 6 bases outside the gene matches. This CDR3 spans 15 amino acids. In DNA form, the CDR3 reads TGTGCCAGCAGCGGTACTAGCGCGCCCTACAATGAGCAGTTCTTC. This gives the protein CASSGTSAPYNEQFF.

The V call is TRBV29-1, the J call TRBJ2-1; 12 bases are a match to TRBD2. This CDR3 spans 14 amino acids. V was clipped by 5 bases and J by 9 bases; unmatched bases: 8. Germline assignment: CDR1 SQVTM and CDR2 ANQGSEA. For the CDR3, the DNA is TGCAGCGTTCTTGAGACTAGCGGGAGAATTGAGCAGTTCTTC. This gives the protein CSVLETSGRIEQFF.

This chain links TRBV27 with TRBJ2-3; TRBD2 aligns across 13 bases. CDR3 length: 18 amino acids. The trim removed 5 bases at V and 2 bases at J, leaving 10 bases unmatched. Germline V lookup: CDR1 MNHEY, CDR2 SMNVEV (reference sequence). CDR3 DNA sequence: TGTGCCAGCAGTACCAGACTAGCGGGAGGCAGATACACAGATACGCAGTATTTT. It is translated as CASSTRLAGGRYTDTQYF.

V and J are TRBV6-5 and TRBJ1-1; D gene uncertain. Per the germline V gene, CDR1 is MNHEY and CDR2 is SVGAGI. The CDR3 spans 13 residues. Trimming stripped 3 bases from V and 0 bases from J, with 5 bases between. CDR3 DNA: TGTGCCAGCAGTTATACACTGAACACTGAAGCTTTCTTT. This encodes CASSYTLNTEAFF.

Points on this clonotype: This may arise from a read error, as a much more abundant clone is one base away. The V gene is TRBV7-9, the J gene TRBJ1-2; D perhaps matches TRBD1 (5 bases). The V gene's germline CDR1 is SEHNR and CDR2 FQNEAQ (reference sequence). The CDR3 has 14 amino acids. This CDR3 is CASSLGQGNFGCTF. The CDR3 nucleotides are TGTGCCAGCAGCTTGGGGCAGGGTAATTTTGGCTGCACCTTC.

The chain combines TRBV29-1 with TRBJ2-7; 10 nucleotides align to TRBD1. J gave up 4 bases and V 8 bases, and 8 bases lay outside the gene matches. CDR1 and CDR2 from the germline V gene are SQVTM and ANQGSEA. The CDR3 runs to 13 residues. This CDR3 reads CSSPWGQGYEQYF. The CDR3 nucleotides are TGCAGCAGCCCTTGGGGACAGGGGTACGAGCAGTACTTC.

The chain links TRBV20-1 to TRBJ1-5; weak D call: TRBD1 (5 bases). Trimming took 0 bases from V and 6 from J, leaving 12 bases between them. CDR3 length equals 14 residues. Germline V CDR1 and CDR2: DFQATT, SNEGSKA (reference sequence). The CDR3 coding sequence is TGCAGTGCTAGAGATCTGAGAAGGGGTCAGCCCCAGCATTTT. This sequence encodes CSARDLRRGQPQHF.

With regard to this clonotype: The junction does not match germline at one end; this may be a read error. The chain recombines TRBV14 with TRBJ2-7, with 13 bases lining up with TRBD2. The CDR3 consists of 15 residues. Germline assignment: CDR1 SGHDN and CDR2 FVKESK. The CDR3 protein is CASSRRTSGSHEPYF. The DNA for the CDR3 is TGTGCCAGCAGCCGACGGACTAGCGGGAGCCACGAGCCGTACTTC.

This clonotype was counted only a few times. A much bigger clone sits one base away, suggesting this may be a read error. The rearrangement joins TRBV7-2 to TRBJ2-1; 14 bases align to TRBD2. Germline CDR1 and CDR2: SGHTA and FQGNSA. Trimming at V came to 3 bases and at J to 8 bases, leaving 12 bases not matched to a gene. There are 18 residues in the CDR3. The CDR3 DNA is TGTGCCAGCAGCTTGGGACTAGCGGGAGTTTCTTTCGACCATGAGCAGTTCTTC. Translated: CASSLGLAGVSFDHEQFF.

The CDR3 sequence is CASSLVGQGAGETQYF. The CDR3 region has the DNA TGTGCCAGCAGCTTAGTGGGACAGGGGGCTGGAGAGACCCAGTACTTC. This chain connects TRBV13 to TRBJ2-5; 12 nucleotides match TRBD1. J lost 4 bases, V lost 1 base, and 4 bases had no gene match. The CDR3 consists of 16 residues. CDR1 is PRHDT and CDR2 is FYEKMQ in the germline V gene (reference sequence).